The T cell receptor (beta chain) under discussion was sequenced for a study of cytomegalovirus exposure and HLA in healthy donors. As for the study in general: A data release that came early held roughly 80 million unique TCRs from HLA-typed donors.

Amplification used 60 Vbeta primers and 13 Jbeta primers. TCRdb's copy holds only in-frame clones and misses some; the assay was immunoSEQ multiplex PCR. The data contain 80,000 to 100,000 clones, 70% to 85% of them seen just once; the ten biggest clones take up 10%. The sequence was obtained from a human donor in good health. Input material: PBMCs.

The CDR3 reads CASSLSGGNYGYTF. In DNA, the CDR3 is TGTGCCAGCAGTTTATCGGGGGGTAACTATGGCTACACCTTC. This sequence joins TRBV28 and TRBJ1-2, with a possible D match to TRBD1 (5 bases). Germline-derived CDR1 and CDR2 are MDHEN and SYDVKM. V was trimmed by 1 base and J by 1 base, leaving 7 bases between them. The CDR3 covers 14 residues.